This TCR beta chain was found in a study of T cells in Graves' hyperthyroidism and ophthalmopathy. Study details: Upon initial diagnosis and before any treatment, peripheral blood was collected. The study's findings and limits: A model of 13 V-J features distinguished ophthalmopathy from stable hyperthyroidism.

The study based diagnoses on clinical symptoms, serum thyroxine and TRAb, thyroid ultrasound and orbital computed tomography. A few counts support this clonotype. The antigen is undetermined. The junction differs from germline at one of its ends, possibly a read error. Regions amplified from RNA transcripts were the TCR beta CDR3 regions. The HTBI primer set served for first-round RT-PCR of the TCR CDR3. Via MiXCR, TCRdb re-called the multiplex PCR reads, giving one row per CDR3 protein. The sample records more than 550,000 distinct CDR3 sequences, roughly 17% being singletons. This CDR3 spans 15 amino acids. Germline lookup yields CDR1 SGHTA and CDR2 FQGNSA.

The genes are TRBV7-2 and TRBJ2-1; D remains ambiguous. This clonotype was sampled from a man aged 45-65 years with Graves' hyperthyroidism. Sequencing was done on a sample of blood. CDR3 sequence (DNA): TGTGCCAGCAGCTCAGGACGGAGCTCCTACAATGGGCAGTTCTTC. Translating gives CASSSGRSSYNGQFF.